This T cell receptor beta chain was captured in a study of blood T cell repertoires in COVID-19. About the research overall: Samples of COVID-19 (acute and convalescent) were obtained from the United States, Italy and Spain.

Enrollment of patients from Seattle took place during active infection, with longitudinal follow-up. The CDR3 loop spans 16 amino acids. The V gene's germline CDR1 is ENHRY and CDR2 SYGVKD. V trimming: 0 bases; J trimming: 5 bases; junction bases outside the gene matches: 9. TCRdb keeps only in-frame clones here, not all; method: immunoSEQ multiplex PCR. The sample shows roughly 350,000 clones, 87% of them seen only once. This sequence originates from a woman in her forties or fifties with COVID-19, enrolled during active disease. The sample consisted of peripheral blood. The chain is built from TRBV10-3 and TRBJ1-2, with 7 positions matching TRBD1. The CDR3, as DNA: TGTGCCATCAGTGAGTCGAGGGGGCGCGGGGTTTATGGCTACACCTTC. Translating gives CAISESRGRGVYGYTF.